This T cell receptor (beta chain) was profiled in a study of T cell responses to AZD1222 COVID-19 vaccine. About the research overall: Both about-4-week and about-12-week second-dose recipients were combined. Findings and caveats of the study: Nearly half of spike-specific TCRs reportedly go after variant regions that carry no mutations. There were mostly white British donors and more females than males, and clonal diversity was possibly underestimated. After the peak T cell response, and only then, were repertoires sampled.

Details on this clone: Its antigen remains unknown.

Germline V gene data show CDR1 as MNHEY and CDR2 as SVGAGI. This CDR3 is built from 15 residues. Trimming took 2 bases from V and 6 from J, leaving 14 bases between them. The protocol was immunoSEQ multiplex PCR, while the TCRdb copy is restricted to in-frame clones and leaves out a portion. The sample holds around 180,000 clones, 90% to 95% seen once. The TCR comes from an adult in good health. The gene calls are TRBV6-5 and TRBJ2-1; D is uncertain. The sample in question was peripheral blood, obtained on day 0 of AZD1222 vaccination. CDR3 residues: CASSYGPGSSNEQFF. CDR3 DNA sequence: TGTGCCAGCAGTTACGGGCCGGGCAGCAGCAATGAGCAGTTCTTC.